This is a list of T cell receptor beta chains from one sample in a study of blood T cell repertoires in COVID-19. Sequenced by immunoSEQ multiplex PCR; TCRdb stores in-frame clones only, minus some. The table has about 170,000 clones, about 87% seen once. Material for sequencing was peripheral blood. These receptors were obtained from a woman over 75 with COVID-19, enrolled during active disease. The CDR3 runs from the conserved cysteine through the conserved F or W. A D gene is named only where the DNA matches it firmly. Part of the rows lack a size; the others show once, few, many or a class for expanded clones.

V	J	D	size	CDR3	DNA
TRBV7-6	TRBJ1-2	NA	NA	CASSAHQGGYYGYTF	TGTGCCAGCAGCGCCCACCAAGGGGGTTACTATGGCTACACCTTC
TRBV5-1	TRBJ2-1	NA	NA	CASSPGLNSYNEQFF	TGCGCCAGCAGCCCGGGACTTAACTCCTACAATGAGCAGTTCTTC
TRBV7-9	TRBJ1-1	NA	NA	CASSFITRGEAFF	TGTGCCAGCAGCTTCATCACCAGGGGTGAAGCTTTCTTT
TRBV9	TRBJ1-1	NA	many	CASSAQGFTEAFF	TGTGCCAGCAGCGCACAGGGATTCACTGAAGCTTTCTTT
TRBV6-2/TRBV6-3	TRBJ2-7	NA	once	CASSIWDNYEQYF	TGTGCCAGCAGTATATGGGACAACTACGAGCAGTACTTC
TRBV14	TRBJ2-3	NA	NA	CASSQERGLGTDTQYF	TGTGCCAGCAGCCAAGAGCGCGGACTGGGCACAGATACGCAGTATTTT
TRBV12-5	TRBJ2-1	TRBD2	NA	CASGLSSSGEQFF	TGTGCTAGTGGTTTGTCATCTAGCGGTGAGCAGTTCTTC
TRBV27	TRBJ2-5	TRBD2	NA	CASSSPGLPETQYF	TGTGCCAGCAGTTCACCGGGACTACCGGAGACCCAGTACTTC
TRBV2	TRBJ1-2	TRBD1	NA	CASTGIEDRVGGYTF	TGTGCCAGCACGGGAATAGAGGACAGGGTCGGAGGCTACACCTTC
TRBV3-1/TRBV3-2	TRBJ2-3	NA	NA	CASSQDKVITRATQYF	TGTGCCAGCAGCCAAGATAAAGTTATAACTAGAGCTACGCAGTATTTT
TRBV2	TRBJ1-2	TRBD1	few	CASSSKQGAGYGYTF	TGTGCCAGCAGTTCCAAACAGGGGGCAGGGTATGGCTACACCTTC
TRBV12-3/TRBV12-4	TRBJ1-5	NA	NA	CASTREVMQPQHF	TGTGCCAGCACCAGGGAAGTGATGCAGCCCCAGCATTTT
TRBV4-1	TRBJ1-1	TRBD1	NA	CASSQERDREAFF	TGCGCCAGCAGCCAAGAAAGGGACAGAGAAGCTTTCTTT
TRBV28	TRBJ1-2	NA	NA	CASRVRGVNYGYTF	TGTGCCAGCAGAGTGCGGGGAGTTAACTATGGCTACACCTTC
TRBV5-1	TRBJ2-5	NA	NA	CASSLNGEETQYF	TGCGCCAGCAGCTTGAACGGGGAAGAGACCCAGTACTTC
TRBV27	TRBJ2-1	TRBD2	NA	CASSIGTSGRIMDEQFF	TGTGCCAGCAGTATTGGGACTAGCGGGAGAATAATGGATGAGCAGTTCTTC
TRBV19	TRBJ2-3	TRBD2	NA	CASSIGLAGGGRRTDTQYF	TGTGCCAGTAGTATTGGACTAGCGGGAGGGGGGCGTCGCACAGATACGCAGTATTTT
TRBV3-1/TRBV3-2	TRBJ2-2	TRBD2	NA	CASRGGTGELFF	TGTGCCAGCCGGGGGGGGACCGGGGAGCTGTTTTTT
TRBV6-5	TRBJ2-1	NA	few	CASSQGQNYNEQFF	TGTGCCAGCAGCCAAGGACAGAATTACAATGAGCAGTTCTTC
TRBV4-3	TRBJ2-7	TRBD2	few	CASSQLAGGAYEQYF	TGCGCCAGCAGCCAGCTAGCGGGCGGAGCCTACGAGCAGTACTTC
TRBV28	TRBJ1-2	TRBD1	NA	CASSLGTGRYGYTF	TGTGCCAGCAGTTTAGGGACAGGGCGCTATGGCTACACCTTC
TRBV2	TRBJ1-1	NA	NA	CASSSLSEAFF	TGTGCCAGCAGCTCCCTGTCTGAAGCTTTCTTT
TRBV12-3/TRBV12-4	TRBJ1-1	NA	NA	CASSRQLAEAFF	TGTGCCAGCAGCCGACAGCTAGCTGAAGCTTTCTTT
TRBV3-1/TRBV3-2	TRBJ2-1	TRBD2	NA	CASSQNVPGTSGRPEQFF	TGTGCCAGCAGCCAAAACGTACCCGGGACTAGCGGGAGACCCGAGCAGTTCTTC
TRBV6-2/TRBV6-3	TRBJ2-2	NA	NA	CASSHGVPGELFF	TGTGCCAGCAGCCACGGGGTACCCGGGGAGCTGTTTTTT
TRBV28	TRBJ1-2	NA	once	CASSLTTANYGYTF	TGTGCCAGCAGTTTAACGACAGCGAACTATGGCTACACCTTC
TRBV6-6	TRBJ1-2	NA	NA	CASTDRIYGYTF	TGTGCCAGCACTGACAGGATCTATGGCTACACCTTC
TRBV28	TRBJ1-3	NA	NA	CASSTAQGRGGNTIYF	TGTGCCAGCAGCACCGCACAGGGAAGGGGAGGAAACACCATATATTTT
TRBV19	TRBJ2-1	TRBD1	few	CASSARQGSGYNEQFF	TGTGCCAGTAGTGCTCGACAGGGCTCAGGGTACAATGAGCAGTTCTTC
TRBV18	TRBJ1-3	NA	NA	CASSPGRLGADGNTIYF	TGTGCCAGCTCACCGGGTCGATTGGGGGCGGATGGAAACACCATATATTTT
TRBV4-2	TRBJ2-3	NA	NA	CASSQGLGNTQYF	TGTGCCAGCAGCCAAGGACTCGGTAATACGCAGTATTTT
TRBV11-2	TRBJ2-1	TRBD2	few	CASSLFGGSRYNEQFF	TGTGCCAGCAGCTTATTCGGCGGGAGTAGGTACAATGAGCAGTTCTTC
TRBV3-1/TRBV3-2	TRBJ1-1	TRBD1	NA	CASSQVSTGLNTEAFF	TGTGCCAGCAGCCAAGTTTCGACAGGGTTGAACACTGAAGCTTTCTTT
TRBV5-4	TRBJ2-7	NA	once	CASSLSGAGAYEQYF	TGTGCCAGCAGCTTGTCAGGAGCGGGCGCCTACGAGCAGTACTTC
TRBV18	TRBJ2-5	NA	NA	CASSPLRVSRGQETQYF	TGTGCCAGCTCACCGTTGCGGGTTAGTAGGGGGCAAGAGACCCAGTACTTC
TRBV18	TRBJ1-2	TRBD1	NA	CASSPVEGQGSGYTF	TGTGCCAGCTCACCCGTAGAGGGACAGGGAAGTGGCTACACCTTC
TRBV5-4	TRBJ2-1	TRBD1	NA	CASSFTGTVINEQFF	TGTGCCAGCAGCTTCACCGGGACAGTAATAAATGAGCAGTTCTTC
TRBV9	TRBJ1-1	NA	NA	CASSALGGGGSAEAFF	TGTGCCAGCAGCGCTTTGGGCGGGGGCGGTTCGGCTGAAGCTTTCTTT
TRBV7-2	TRBJ2-7	NA	NA	CASSPTGASYEQYF	TGTGCCAGCAGCCCCACAGGTGCTTCCTACGAGCAGTACTTC
TRBV20-1	TRBJ1-2	TRBD1	NA	CSAWTGNGYTF	TGCAGTGCTTGGACAGGGAATGGCTACACCTTC
TRBV12-2	TRBJ1-6	NA	NA	CASRLGNPGITPLHF	TGTGCAAGTCGCTTGGGTAACCCAGGGATTACTCCCCTCCACTTT
TRBV5-1	TRBJ2-5	NA	NA	CASSSGARETQYF	TGCGCCAGCAGCTCAGGGGCCCGGGAGACCCAGTACTTC
TRBV24-1	TRBJ2-1	NA	NA	CATRQGFGNEQFF	TGTGCCACCAGACAGGGTTTTGGCAATGAGCAGTTCTTC
TRBV2	TRBJ1-6	NA	NA	CASSQGSVSPLHF	TGTGCCAGCAGTCAGGGTTCGGTTTCACCCCTCCACTTT
TRBV4-1	TRBJ1-1	TRBD1	once	CASSKRQGVDTEAFF	TGCGCCAGCAGCAAACGACAGGGTGTAGACACTGAAGCTTTCTTT
TRBV6-5	TRBJ2-5	NA	NA	CASSYGGYQETQYF	TGTGCCAGCAGTTACGGAGGCTACCAAGAGACCCAGTACTTC
TRBV6-2/TRBV6-3	TRBJ2-1	TRBD2	NA	CASSYSDGLAGGLSSYNEQFF	TGTGCCAGCAGTTACTCAGACGGACTAGCGGGAGGTTTGAGCTCCTACAATGAGCAGTTCTTC
TRBV28	TRBJ2-5	TRBD1	NA	CASRLRGRNQETQYF	TGTGCCAGCAGACTCAGGGGGCGAAACCAAGAGACCCAGTACTTC
TRBV28	TRBJ1-2	NA	NA	CASSLRHSNYGYTF	TGTGCCAGCAGTTTGCGGCACTCTAACTATGGCTACACCTTC
TRBV15	TRBJ1-4	NA	NA	CATSRAPGLDEKLFF	TGTGCCACCAGCAGAGCCCCGGGTCTCGATGAAAAACTGTTTTTT
TRBV7-9	TRBJ1-5	TRBD1	NA	CASSHGQVGSNQPQHF	TGTGCCAGCAGCCACGGACAGGTGGGAAGCAATCAGCCCCAGCATTTT
TRBV27	TRBJ2-1	TRBD2	NA	CASSSLAAVYNEQFF	TGTGCCAGCAGTTCACTAGCGGCAGTCTACAATGAGCAGTTCTTC
TRBV7-2	TRBJ1-5	TRBD1	NA	CASSRGQGSQPQHF	TGTGCCAGCAGTAGAGGACAGGGAAGTCAGCCCCAGCATTTT
TRBV6-6	TRBJ1-5	TRBD1	NA	CASSFTGDNQPQHF	TGTGCCAGCAGTTTCACAGGGGACAATCAGCCCCAGCATTTT
TRBV4-3	TRBJ2-1	TRBD1	NA	CASSQVAGGNEQFF	TGCGCCAGCAGCCAAGTGGCAGGGGGCAATGAGCAGTTCTTC